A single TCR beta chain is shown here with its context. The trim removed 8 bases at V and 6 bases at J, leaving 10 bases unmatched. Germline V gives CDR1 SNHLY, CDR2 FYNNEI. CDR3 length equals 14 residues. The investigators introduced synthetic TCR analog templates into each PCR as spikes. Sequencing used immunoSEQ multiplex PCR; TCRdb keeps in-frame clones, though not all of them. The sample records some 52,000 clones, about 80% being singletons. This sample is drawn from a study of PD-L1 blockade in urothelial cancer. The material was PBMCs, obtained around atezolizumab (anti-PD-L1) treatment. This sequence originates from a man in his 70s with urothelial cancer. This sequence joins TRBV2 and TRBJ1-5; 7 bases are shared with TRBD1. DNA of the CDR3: TGTGCCAGCTGCCGACAGGGAAAGGGTCAGCCCCAGCATTTT. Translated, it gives CASCRQGKGQPQHF.